The T cell receptor beta chain described here comes from a study of blood T cell repertoires in COVID-19 (dated by TCRdb to the early 2020s). Notes on the research overall: Samples covering the acute and convalescent phases of COVID-19 were provided by collaborators in the United States, Italy and Spain. HLA class I and class II types, where available, came from metadata supplied by the sample provider rather than from assay-based typing. A freely available public database, intended as a resource for researchers studying the immune response to SARS-CoV-2, is where the repertoires were released. The material from the prospective study consisted of cDNA or gDNA derived from T cells, B-cell-depleted T cells, or PBMCs. Subjects who had been exposed to COVID-19, were actively infected with it, or had recovered from it provided the deeply sampled blood TCRbeta repertoires that made up the dataset. Samples came from the ongoing ImmuneRACE study (first 160 participants) plus 1,254 subjects from 6 global collaborators. Nearly every sample came with metadata listing a de-identified subject ID, COVID-19 status, age in years and sex. Overall study outcomes, separate from this receptor: Clinical and demographic metadata were provided uncurated, with the amount varying by source and participant.

Per the germline V gene (reference sequence), LNHDA is the CDR1 and SQIVND is the CDR2. The CDR3 starts with the cysteine, ends with the phenylalanine, and has 14 residues. Kept here is only the CDR3 DNA, which spans 42 bases and is read in frame from base 1. Trimming at the junction amounts to 3 bases on V and 0 bases on J, and the germline ends lie 6 bases apart. As concerns this clone: This clone's antigen is unknown. It has no much larger one-base neighbor in the sample; base qualities were not kept.

The immunoSEQ Assay, a bias-controlled multiplex PCR, was used to amplify TCRbeta CDR3 regions from genomic DNA. The authors' analysis ran thus. Nucleated cell counts per sample were estimated from amplification of reference gene primers within the assay. Sequence reads were collapsed and filtered to measure the absolute abundance of every unique TCRbeta CDR3 rearrangement. For each sample, productive Simpson clonality was calculated as the square root of Simpson's diversity index across productive rearrangements. Here the immuneACCESS table is served through TCRdb, limited to in-frame sequences with V and J called. Missing clones are a known gap in these copies; in checked studies unresolved V genes cover under half, and the rest lacks a known reason. D and trimming come from the DNA, and the V and J calls and clone size come from that table. Counted in this sample were some 310,000 clones; 85% to 90% of them appeared once. The ten largest clonotypes hold approximately 2.9% of the sample.

One collaborating source in Seattle enrolled patients during active infection and followed them longitudinally through the course of disease. The collaborating institutions used their own protocols to collect whole blood in K2EDTA tubes. For TCRbeta analysis, collaborator samples were shipped as frozen whole blood, as isolated PBMCs, or as DNA extracted from either sample type. Recombination joined TRBV19 with TRBJ1-5; no D segment can be confidently identified. The clonotype was recovered from a woman in her twenties or thirties with COVID-19, enrolled during active disease. Material: peripheral blood. At the DNA level, the sequence is TGTGCCAGTAGTATGCCCTATAGCAATCAGCCCCAGCATTTT. It specifies CASSMPYSNQPQHF.